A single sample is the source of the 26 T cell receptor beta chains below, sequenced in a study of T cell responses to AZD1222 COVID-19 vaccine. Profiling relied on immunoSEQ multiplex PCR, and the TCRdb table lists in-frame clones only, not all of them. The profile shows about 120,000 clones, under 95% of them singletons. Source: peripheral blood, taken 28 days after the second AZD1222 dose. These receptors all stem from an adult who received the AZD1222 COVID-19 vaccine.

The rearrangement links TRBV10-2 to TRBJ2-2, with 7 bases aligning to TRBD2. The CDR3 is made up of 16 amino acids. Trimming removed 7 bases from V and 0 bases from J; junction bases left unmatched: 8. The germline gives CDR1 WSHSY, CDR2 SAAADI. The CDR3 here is CASTSHGGTNTGELFF. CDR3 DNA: TGCGCCAGCACTTCACACGGGGGGACGAACACCGGGGAGCTGTTTTTT.

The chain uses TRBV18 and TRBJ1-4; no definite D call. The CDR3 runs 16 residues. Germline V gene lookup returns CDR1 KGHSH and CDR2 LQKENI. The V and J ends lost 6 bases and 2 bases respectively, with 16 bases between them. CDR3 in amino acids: CASSGLGDPTNEKLFF. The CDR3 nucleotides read TGTGCCAGCTCGGGCCTCGGGGATCCGACTAATGAAAAACTGTTTTTT.

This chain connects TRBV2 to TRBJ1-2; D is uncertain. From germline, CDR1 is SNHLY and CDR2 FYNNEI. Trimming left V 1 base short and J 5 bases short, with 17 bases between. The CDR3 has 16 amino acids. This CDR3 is CASSEEIRSDSYGYTF. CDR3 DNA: TGTGCCAGCAGTGAAGAAATAAGGTCTGACTCTTATGGCTACACCTTC.

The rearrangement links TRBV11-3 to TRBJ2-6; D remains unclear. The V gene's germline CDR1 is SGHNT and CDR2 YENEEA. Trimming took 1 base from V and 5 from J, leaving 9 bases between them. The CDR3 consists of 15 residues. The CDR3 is CASSLAVLWANVLTF. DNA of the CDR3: TGTGCCAGCAGCTTAGCCGTATTGTGGGCCAACGTCCTGACTTTC.

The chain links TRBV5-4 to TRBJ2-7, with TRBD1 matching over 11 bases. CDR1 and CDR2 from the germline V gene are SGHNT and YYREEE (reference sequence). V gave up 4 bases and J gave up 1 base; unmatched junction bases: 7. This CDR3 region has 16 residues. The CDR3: CASSRDRGSQSYEQYF. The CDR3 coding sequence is TGTGCCAGCAGCCGGGACAGGGGGTCCCAATCCTACGAGCAGTACTTC. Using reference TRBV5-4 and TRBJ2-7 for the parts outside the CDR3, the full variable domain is ETGVTQSPTHLIKTRGQQVTLRCSSQSGHNTVSWYQQALGQGPQFIFQYYREEENGRGNFPPRFSGLQFPNYSSELNVNALELDDSALYLCASSRDRGSQSYEQYFGPGTRLTVT.

The CDR3 DNA reads TGTGCCAGCAGCCCGGACAGGGGTCGCTACAATGAGCAGTTCTTC. Translating gives CASSPDRGRYNEQFF. V and J are TRBV21-1 and TRBJ2-1; TRBD1, the D gene given by the table, was not confirmed from the DNA. TRBV21-1 constitutes a pseudogene. The length of the CDR3 is 15 residues.

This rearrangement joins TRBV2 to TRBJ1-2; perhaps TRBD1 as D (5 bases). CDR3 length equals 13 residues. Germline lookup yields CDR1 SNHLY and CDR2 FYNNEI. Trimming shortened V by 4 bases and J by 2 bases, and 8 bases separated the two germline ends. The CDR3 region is CASSATENYGYTF. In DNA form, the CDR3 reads TGTGCCAGCAGTGCGACAGAGAACTATGGCTACACCTTC.

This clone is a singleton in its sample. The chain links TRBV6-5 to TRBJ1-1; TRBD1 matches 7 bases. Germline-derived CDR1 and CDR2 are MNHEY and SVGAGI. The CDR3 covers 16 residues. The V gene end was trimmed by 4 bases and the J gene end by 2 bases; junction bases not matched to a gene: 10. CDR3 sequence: CASSSHLRQGNTEAFF. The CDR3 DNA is TGTGCCAGCAGTTCCCACCTCCGACAGGGTAACACTGAAGCTTTCTTT.

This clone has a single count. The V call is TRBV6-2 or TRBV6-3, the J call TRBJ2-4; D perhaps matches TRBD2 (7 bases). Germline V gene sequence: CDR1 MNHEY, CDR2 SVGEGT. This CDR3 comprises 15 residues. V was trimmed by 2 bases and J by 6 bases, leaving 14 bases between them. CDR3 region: CASSYVGGGPNIQYF. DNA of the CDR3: TGTGCCAGCAGTTACGTTGGCGGGGGCCCAAACATTCAGTACTTC.

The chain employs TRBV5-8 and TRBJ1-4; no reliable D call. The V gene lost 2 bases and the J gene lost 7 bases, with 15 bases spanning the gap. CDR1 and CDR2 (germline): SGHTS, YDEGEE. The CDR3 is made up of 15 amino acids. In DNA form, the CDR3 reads TGTGCCAGCAGCTTTTCGCCGGATGGGAGTGAAAAACTGTTTTTT. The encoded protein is CASSFSPDGSEKLFF.

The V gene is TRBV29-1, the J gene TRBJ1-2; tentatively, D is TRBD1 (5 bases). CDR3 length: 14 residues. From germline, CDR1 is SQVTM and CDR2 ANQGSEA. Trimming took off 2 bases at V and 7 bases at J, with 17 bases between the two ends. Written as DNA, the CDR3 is TGCAGCGTTGAATTAATCGGAGGGGCTCGTGGCTACACCTTC. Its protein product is CSVELIGGARGYTF.

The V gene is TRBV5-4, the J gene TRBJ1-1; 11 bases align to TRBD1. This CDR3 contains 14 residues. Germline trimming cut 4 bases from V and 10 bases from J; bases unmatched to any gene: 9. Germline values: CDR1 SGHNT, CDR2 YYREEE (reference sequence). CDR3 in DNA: TGTGCCAGCAGCCAAATCGGGACAGGGGGGCGAGCTTTCTTT. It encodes CASSQIGTGGRAFF.

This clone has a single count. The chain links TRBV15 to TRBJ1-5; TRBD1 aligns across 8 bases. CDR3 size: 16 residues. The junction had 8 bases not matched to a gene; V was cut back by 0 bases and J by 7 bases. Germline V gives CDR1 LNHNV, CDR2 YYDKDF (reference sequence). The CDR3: CATSRDRAGGAQPQHF. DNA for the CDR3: TGTGCCACCAGCAGAGATAGGGCAGGGGGCGCCCAGCCCCAGCATTTT.

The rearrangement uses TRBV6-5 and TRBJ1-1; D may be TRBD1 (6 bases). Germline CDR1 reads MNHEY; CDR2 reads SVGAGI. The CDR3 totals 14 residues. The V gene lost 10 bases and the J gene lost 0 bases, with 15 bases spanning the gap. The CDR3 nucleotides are TGTGCCATCGCACGGGGGCATTTGAACACTGAAGCTTTCTTT. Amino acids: CAIARGHLNTEAFF.

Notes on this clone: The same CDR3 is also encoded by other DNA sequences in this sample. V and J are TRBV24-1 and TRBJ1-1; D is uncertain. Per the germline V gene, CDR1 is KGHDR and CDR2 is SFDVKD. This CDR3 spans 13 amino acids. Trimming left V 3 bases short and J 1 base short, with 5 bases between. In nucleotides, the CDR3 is TGTGCCACCAGTGATGATAGGAACACTGAAGCTTTCTTT. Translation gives CATSDDRNTEAFF.

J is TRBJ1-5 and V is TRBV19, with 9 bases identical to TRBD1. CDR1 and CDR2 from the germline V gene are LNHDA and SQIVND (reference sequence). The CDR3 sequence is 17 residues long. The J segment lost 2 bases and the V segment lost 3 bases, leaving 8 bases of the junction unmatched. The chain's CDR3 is CASSIDRGMLGNQPQHF. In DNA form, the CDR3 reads TGTGCCAGTAGTATTGACAGGGGGATGTTGGGCAATCAGCCCCAGCATTTT.

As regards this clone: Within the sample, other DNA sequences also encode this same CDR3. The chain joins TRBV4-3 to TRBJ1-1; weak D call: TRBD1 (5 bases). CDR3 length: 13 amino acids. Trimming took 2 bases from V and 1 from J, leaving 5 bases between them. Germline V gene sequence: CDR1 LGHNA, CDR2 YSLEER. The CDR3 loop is CASSQTGNTEAFF. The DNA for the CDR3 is TGCGCCAGCAGCCAAACAGGGAACACTGAAGCTTTCTTT.

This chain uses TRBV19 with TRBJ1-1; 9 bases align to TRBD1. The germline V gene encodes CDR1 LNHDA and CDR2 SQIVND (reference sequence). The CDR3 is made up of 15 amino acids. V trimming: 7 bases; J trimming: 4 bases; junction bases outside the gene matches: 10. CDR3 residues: CASNHRGHRGTEAFF. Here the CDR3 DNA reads TGTGCCAGTAACCACAGGGGGCATCGGGGCACTGAAGCTTTCTTT.

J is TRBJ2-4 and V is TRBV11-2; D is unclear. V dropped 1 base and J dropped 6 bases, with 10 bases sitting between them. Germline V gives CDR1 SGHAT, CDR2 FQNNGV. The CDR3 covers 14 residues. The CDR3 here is CASSLVGPRNIQYF. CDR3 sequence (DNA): TGTGCCAGCAGCTTAGTCGGGCCCAGAAACATTCAGTACTTC.

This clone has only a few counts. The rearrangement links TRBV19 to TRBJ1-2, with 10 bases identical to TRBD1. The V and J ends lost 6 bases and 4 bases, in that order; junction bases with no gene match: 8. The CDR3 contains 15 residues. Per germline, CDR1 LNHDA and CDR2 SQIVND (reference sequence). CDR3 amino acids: CASRQPGQGFYGYTF. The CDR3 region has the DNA TGTGCCAGTAGGCAGCCGGGACAGGGGTTCTATGGCTACACCTTC.

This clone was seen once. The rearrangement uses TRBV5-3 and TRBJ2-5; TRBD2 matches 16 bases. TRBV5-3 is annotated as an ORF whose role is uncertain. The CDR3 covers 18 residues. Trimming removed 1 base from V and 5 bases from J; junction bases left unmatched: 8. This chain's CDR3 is CARSLCGTSGRATETQYF. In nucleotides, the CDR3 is TGTGCCAGAAGCTTGTGTGGGACTAGCGGGAGGGCCACGGAGACCCAGTACTTC.

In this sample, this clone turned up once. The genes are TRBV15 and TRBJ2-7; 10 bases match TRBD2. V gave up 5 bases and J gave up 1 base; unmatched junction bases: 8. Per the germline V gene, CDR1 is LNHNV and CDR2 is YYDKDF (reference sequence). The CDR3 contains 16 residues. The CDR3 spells CATSRRGTSVSYEQYF. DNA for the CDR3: TGTGCCACCAGCCGACGAGGGACTAGCGTATCCTACGAGCAGTACTTC.

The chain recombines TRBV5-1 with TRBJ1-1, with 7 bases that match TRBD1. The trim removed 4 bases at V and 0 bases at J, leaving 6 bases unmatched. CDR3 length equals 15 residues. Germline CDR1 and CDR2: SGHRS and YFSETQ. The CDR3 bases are TGCGCCAGCAGCCCCCTCCAGGGGGTGAACACTGAAGCTTTCTTT. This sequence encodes CASSPLQGVNTEAFF.

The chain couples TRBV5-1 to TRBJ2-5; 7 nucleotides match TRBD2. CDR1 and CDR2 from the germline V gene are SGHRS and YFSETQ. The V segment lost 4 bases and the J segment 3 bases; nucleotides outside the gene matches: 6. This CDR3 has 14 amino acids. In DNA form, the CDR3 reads TGCGCCAGCAGCGTATCCGGGACTAAAGAGACCCAGTACTTC. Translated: CASSVSGTKETQYF.

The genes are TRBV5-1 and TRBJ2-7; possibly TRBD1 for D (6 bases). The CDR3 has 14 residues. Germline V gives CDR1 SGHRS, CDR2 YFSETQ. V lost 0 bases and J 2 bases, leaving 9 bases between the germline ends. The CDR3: CASSLAGTTYEQYF. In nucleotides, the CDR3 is TGCGCCAGCAGCTTGGCTGGGACAACCTACGAGCAGTACTTC.

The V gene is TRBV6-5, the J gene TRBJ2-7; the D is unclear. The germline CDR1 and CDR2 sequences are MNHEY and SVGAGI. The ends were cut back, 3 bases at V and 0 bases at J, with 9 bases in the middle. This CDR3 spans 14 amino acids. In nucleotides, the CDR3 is TGTGCCAGCAGTTATGGGCCGAGCTCCTACGAGCAGTACTTC. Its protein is CASSYGPSSYEQYF.